In this sample, the clone carrying this T cell receptor beta chain turned up a few times. From the RT-PCR reads, TCRdb called clonotypes with MiXCR, one entry per CDR3 protein. The table lists 57,000 or so distinct CDR3 sequences, roughly 13% of them singletons. The entry originates in a study of patients and donors after allogeneic stem cell transplantation. This receptor was identified in a human donor who was either an allogeneic HSCT recipient or a stem cell or donor lymphocyte infusion donor (not recorded which). It is not recorded whose cells these are; they may come from a transplant donor. The sequenced sample consisted of blood, either unsorted or a sorted T cell fraction (not recorded which).

The CDR3 DNA follows: TGCAGTGCTACCAGGGGGGACGACTATGGCTACACCTTC. Its translation: CSATRGDDYGYTF. J is TRBJ1-2 and V is TRBV20-1, with 7 bases that match TRBD1. The CDR3 loop spans 13 amino acids. Germline CDR1 is DFQATT and CDR2 is SNEGSKA (reference sequence). Unmatched junction bases numbered 5, after V lost 4 bases and J lost 3 bases.